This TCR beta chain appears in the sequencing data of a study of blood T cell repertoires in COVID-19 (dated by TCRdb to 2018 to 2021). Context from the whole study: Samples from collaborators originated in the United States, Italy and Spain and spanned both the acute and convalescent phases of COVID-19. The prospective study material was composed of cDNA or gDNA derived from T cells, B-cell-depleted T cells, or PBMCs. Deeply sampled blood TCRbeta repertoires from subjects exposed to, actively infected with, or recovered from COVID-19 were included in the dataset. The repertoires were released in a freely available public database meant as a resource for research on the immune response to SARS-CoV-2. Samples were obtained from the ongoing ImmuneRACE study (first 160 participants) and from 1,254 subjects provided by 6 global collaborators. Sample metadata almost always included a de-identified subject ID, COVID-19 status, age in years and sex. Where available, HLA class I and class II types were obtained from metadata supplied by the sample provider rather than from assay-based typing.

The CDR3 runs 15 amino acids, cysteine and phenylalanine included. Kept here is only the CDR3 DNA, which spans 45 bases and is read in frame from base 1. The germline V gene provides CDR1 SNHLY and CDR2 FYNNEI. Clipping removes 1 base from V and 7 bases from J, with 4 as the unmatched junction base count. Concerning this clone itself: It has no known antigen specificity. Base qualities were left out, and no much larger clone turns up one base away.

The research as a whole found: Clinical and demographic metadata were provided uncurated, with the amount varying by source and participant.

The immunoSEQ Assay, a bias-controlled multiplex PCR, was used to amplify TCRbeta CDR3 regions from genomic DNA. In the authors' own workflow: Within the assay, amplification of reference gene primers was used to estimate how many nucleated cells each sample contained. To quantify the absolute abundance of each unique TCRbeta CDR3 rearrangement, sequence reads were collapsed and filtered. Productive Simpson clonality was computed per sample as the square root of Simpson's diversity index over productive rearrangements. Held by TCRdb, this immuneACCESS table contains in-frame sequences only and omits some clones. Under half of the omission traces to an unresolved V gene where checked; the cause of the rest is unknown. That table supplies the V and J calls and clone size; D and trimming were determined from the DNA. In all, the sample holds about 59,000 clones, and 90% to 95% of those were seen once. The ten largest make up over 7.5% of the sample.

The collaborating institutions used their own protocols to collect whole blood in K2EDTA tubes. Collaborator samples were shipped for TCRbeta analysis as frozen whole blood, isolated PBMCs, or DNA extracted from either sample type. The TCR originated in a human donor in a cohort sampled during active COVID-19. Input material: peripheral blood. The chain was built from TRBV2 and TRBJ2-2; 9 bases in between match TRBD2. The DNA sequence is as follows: TGTGCCAGCAGTGAAGTAGCGGGAGTCCGCGGGGAGCTGTTTTTT. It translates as CASSEVAGVRGELFF.